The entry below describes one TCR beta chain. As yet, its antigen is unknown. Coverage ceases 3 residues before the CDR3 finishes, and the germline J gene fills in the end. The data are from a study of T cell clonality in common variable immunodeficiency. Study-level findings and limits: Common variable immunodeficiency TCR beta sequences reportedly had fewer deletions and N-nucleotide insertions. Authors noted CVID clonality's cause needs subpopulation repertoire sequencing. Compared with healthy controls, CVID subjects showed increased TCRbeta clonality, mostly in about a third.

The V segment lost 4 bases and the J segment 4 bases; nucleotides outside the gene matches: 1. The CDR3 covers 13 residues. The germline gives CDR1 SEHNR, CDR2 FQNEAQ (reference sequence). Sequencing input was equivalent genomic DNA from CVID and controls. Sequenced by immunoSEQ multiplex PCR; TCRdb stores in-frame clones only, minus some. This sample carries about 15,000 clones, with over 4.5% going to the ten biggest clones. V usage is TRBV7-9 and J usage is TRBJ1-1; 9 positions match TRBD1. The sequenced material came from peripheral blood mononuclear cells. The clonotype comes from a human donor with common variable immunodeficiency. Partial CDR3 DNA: TGTGCCAGCAGCTGGACAGGGGCCACTGAA. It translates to CASSWTGATE. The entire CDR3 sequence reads CASSWTGATEAFF.